This T cell receptor beta chain was recovered during a study of CD8+ T cells in alopecia areata. Findings of the study overall: Across lesional scalp, and particularly alopecia totalis/universalis, clonality surpassed that of normal scalp. Mice showed clearer TCR sharing than patients did, a gap that was possibly HLA-related. Resident alphabeta T cells of normal skin are also sequenced in scalp samples.

Germline lookup yields CDR1 ENHRY and CDR2 SYGVKD. This CDR3 has 14 residues. Notes on this clone: The antigen is undetermined. A junction end diverges from the germline sequence, so it may reflect a read error.

Extracted from the samples, RNA was reverse transcribed into cDNA to serve as the sequencing template. Generated by immunoSEQ multiplex PCR, the TCRdb table keeps only in-frame clones and is missing some. The sample holds 150,000 or so clones; 45% to 60% are singletons and the top ten take under 5.5%. The V gene is TRBV10-3, the J gene TRBJ2-5, with D possibly being TRBD2 (5 bases). The clonotype comes from a human donor in good health. The sequencing sample was made of CD4+ T cells sorted from blood. The CDR3 nucleotides read TGTGCCATCAGTGAAGACACTAGGCGAGAGACCCGGTACTTC. Translation gives CAISEDTRRETRYF.